This is a list of T cell receptor beta chains from one sample in a study of CD4 T cells in relation to SARS-CoV-2 and coronaviruses. Measured with immunoSEQ multiplex PCR; TCRdb has only the in-frame clones, and not every one. Here the sample spans under 50,000 clones, 88% being singletons. Sequenced: memory CD4+ T cells from PBMCs. The source is an adult with COVID-19. CDR3s include the opening cysteine and the closing phenylalanine or tryptophan. Expanded clones get a size class; other rows say once, few or many, or leave the size out.

size,V,J,CDR3
-,TRBV15,TRBJ1-1,CATSRVGEAFF
-,TRBV18,TRBJ2-3,CASSPAGSTQYF
-,TRBV7-2,TRBJ2-5,CASSRPKETQYF
-,TRBV19,TRBJ1-5,CASSITRGEQPQHF
once,TRBV6-2/TRBV6-3,TRBJ1-2,CASSYGRGHDGYTF
-,TRBV23-1,TRBJ2-3,CASSQGDRVGNTQYF
-,TRBV7-9,TRBJ2-2,CASSQQGALNTGELFF
-,TRBV29-1,TRBJ2-7,CSAQTGGYEQYF
-,TRBV5-1,TRBJ1-6,CASRPGTDNSPLHF
-,TRBV4-1,TRBJ2-1,CASSQGIEDEQFF
once,TRBV11-1,TRBJ2-7,CASSPRRTGFQEQYF
-,TRBV7-2,TRBJ2-2,CASRTGGRTGELFF
-,TRBV7-3,TRBJ2-3,CASSSPSGGLPIEDTQYF
-,TRBV24-1,TRBJ2-5,CATSDGRTGGAETQYF
-,TRBV19,TRBJ1-1,CASSIDWLRTGRTEAFF
-,TRBV7-6,TRBJ2-1,CASSAGTGAIESYNEQFF
-,TRBV11-1,TRBJ2-7,CASSLGNEQYF
few,TRBV4-1,TRBJ1-3,CASSQLTGGSANTIYF
-,TRBV3-1/TRBV3-2,TRBJ2-5,CASRSLRGGETQYF
-,TRBV7-9,TRBJ1-2,CASSLDRTVYGYTF
-,TRBV2,TRBJ1-4,CASSREGTTNEKLFF
-,TRBV7-9,TRBJ2-7,CASSTFGGATYEQYF
-,TRBV7-2,TRBJ2-1,CASSLFRGSSYNEQFF
-,TRBV10-3,TRBJ1-5,CAISEGDSNQPQHF
-,TRBV9,TRBJ2-2,CASSETGNTGELFF
-,TRBV6-5,TRBJ2-1,CASSLRTTLGNEQFF
-,TRBV29-1,TRBJ2-1,CSVEGWGAYNEQFF
-,TRBV11-2,TRBJ2-5,CASSVREPSRAQYF
-,TRBV5-4,TRBJ1-6,CASSRQGEVNNSPLHF
-,TRBV10-2,TRBJ1-2,CASSDDPQGINYGYTF
-,TRBV21-1,TRBJ2-7,CASSKDRTSGGYRSYEQYF
-,TRBV9,TRBJ2-4,CASSVAPQGKNIQYF
-,TRBV10-3,TRBJ2-2,CAISRTNTGELFF
-,TRBV6-5,TRBJ2-2,CASRVTGAGTGELFF
few,TRBV5-1,TRBJ2-7,CASSGTGGANYEQYF
-,TRBV11-2,TRBJ2-6,CASSPGQENSGANVLTF
-,TRBV27,TRBJ2-5,CASSPGVSRVGETQYF
once,TRBV9,TRBJ2-5,CASSYAVAGGGRETQYF